What follows describes a single T cell receptor beta chain. These data are taken from a study of blood T cell repertoires in COVID-19. Trimming shortened V by 1 base and J by 0 bases, and 5 bases separated the two germline ends. This CDR3 spans 13 amino acids. Germline-derived CDR1 and CDR2 are SGHDT and YYEEEE. Clones were sequenced by immunoSEQ multiplex PCR, and TCRdb holds only the in-frame ones, with some missing. The profile shows 95,000 to 100,000 clones, 91% of them singletons. The sequencing input was peripheral blood. The clonotype originates from a man aged 50-59 years with acute or convalescent COVID-19. The chain recombines TRBV5-6 with TRBJ2-7, with no clear D. The CDR3: CASSLRGSYEQYF. The DNA for the CDR3 is TGTGCCAGCAGCTTGAGAGGCTCCTACGAGCAGTACTTC.